The 29 T cell receptor beta chains presented below share a single source sample, sequenced in a study of blood T cell repertoires in COVID-19. Clones were read by immunoSEQ multiplex PCR, and TCRdb kept only the in-frame ones, dropping some. The sample gives roughly 190,000 clones, 88% of which show up once; roughly 6% is in the top ten. The sample was peripheral blood. The receptors were gathered from a man aged 35-49 years with active or convalescent COVID-19.

The chain carries TRBV4-3 and TRBJ2-2, with 8 bases fitting TRBD1. V lost 0 bases, J lost 4 bases, and 4 bases stayed unmatched. This CDR3 region has 16 residues. Looked up from germline, CDR1 is LGHNA and CDR2 is YSLEER. The CDR3 region is CASSQDPGGRTGELFF. The CDR3 bases are TGCGCCAGCAGCCAAGATCCAGGGGGCCGCACCGGGGAGCTGTTTTTT.

The chain carries TRBV5-6 and TRBJ2-2; 7 positions match TRBD1. V lost 4 bases and J lost 7; bases outside the gene matches: 10. The CDR3 runs 15 residues. Germline-derived CDR1 and CDR2 are SGHDT and YYEEEE. In DNA, the CDR3 is TGTGCCAGCAGCGCCACAGGGGCCCTAAGCGGGGAGCTGTTTTTT. Encoded protein: CASSATGALSGELFF.

The gene calls are TRBV24-1 and TRBJ2-2; a possible D gene is TRBD2 (7 bases). Germline values: CDR1 KGHDR, CDR2 SFDVKD. The CDR3 has 16 residues. Trimming stripped 1 base from V and 7 bases from J, with 15 bases between. Here the CDR3 DNA reads TGTGCCACCAGTGATTTTGCGAGGGGGGGAGTCGGGGAGCTGTTTTTT. Translated: CATSDFARGGVGELFF.

V is TRBV15 and J is TRBJ1-6; D might be TRBD1 (5 bases). The CDR3 length is 16 residues. Trimming took off 0 bases at V and 7 bases at J, with 13 bases between the two ends. Germline values: CDR1 LNHNV, CDR2 YYDKDF (reference sequence). The DNA of the CDR3 is TGTGCCACCAGCAGAGATCAGGGTCGGCTGAATTCACCCCTCCACTTT. It yields the protein CATSRDQGRLNSPLHF.

The CDR3 sequence is CATSWDSTDTQYF. CDR3 in DNA: TGTGCCACCTCGTGGGACTCCACAGATACGCAGTATTTT. The chain couples TRBV12-3 or TRBV12-4 to TRBJ2-3; a weak D match, TRBD2 (6 bases). Trimming shortened V by 10 bases and J by 2 bases, and 13 bases separated the two germline ends. The CDR3 loop spans 13 amino acids.

DNA for the CDR3: TGTGCCAGCAGCCAAGTCCGCACCGGGGAGCAGTTCTTC. Translation gives CASSQVRTGEQFF. The chain carries TRBV3-1 (or the pseudogene TRBV3-2) and TRBJ2-1; no clear D. The CDR3 is made up of 13 amino acids. V was clipped by 1 base and J by 10 bases, with 11 bases between them. Germline CDR1 reads LGHDT; CDR2 reads YNNKEL (reference sequence).

This sequence joins TRBV6-5 and TRBJ1-4, with TRBD1 matching over 10 bases. The ends lost 4 bases at V and 8 bases at J; junction bases unmatched: 7. The CDR3 consists of 15 residues. Germline CDR1 MNHEY, CDR2 SVGAGI. CDR3 sequence: CASSSTGTGEEKLFF. CDR3 DNA sequence: TGTGCCAGCAGTTCGACCGGGACAGGGGAGGAAAAACTGTTTTTT.

V usage is TRBV18 and J usage is TRBJ1-2; TRBD1 is a possible D gene (6 bases). This CDR3 is 15 amino acids long. V lost 4 bases and J 4 bases, leaving 16 bases between the germline ends. Per the germline V gene, CDR1 is KGHSH and CDR2 is LQKENI. The DNA for the CDR3 is TGTGCCAGCTCACTGATGGACAGCGGGGCCTATGGCTACACCTTC. Translation: CASSLMDSGAYGYTF.

This clone occurred a few times. V usage is TRBV28 and J usage is TRBJ1-1; no definite D call. V lost 6 bases to trimming and J lost 9 bases, with 14 bases between them. CDR3 length: 12 residues. The germline V gene encodes CDR1 MDHEN and CDR2 SYDVKM. The CDR3, as DNA: TGTGCCAGCAGACTAGACGGGTCTAAAGCTTTCTTT. Amino acid sequence: CASRLDGSKAFF.

The chain employs TRBV9 and TRBJ1-2; D call uncertain. Trimming pared 0 bases from V and 6 bases from J, leaving 9 bases between. The CDR3 loop spans 13 amino acids. Germline V gives CDR1 SGDLS, CDR2 YYNGEE. CDR3 sequence reads: CASSVDNRDGYTF. In nucleotides, the CDR3 is TGTGCCAGCAGCGTAGATAACAGAGATGGCTACACCTTC.

The rearrangement links TRBV19 to TRBJ1-5, with 9 bases that match TRBD1. The CDR3 is 15 amino acids. After removal of 5 bases from V and 6 bases from J, the junction contained 8 bases not matched to a gene. CDR1 LNHDA and CDR2 SQIVND come from the germline V gene (reference sequence). The CDR3 DNA sequence: TGTGCCAGTAGTTTGGGACAGGGAAAAGTTCAGCCCCAGCATTTT. Protein: CASSLGQGKVQPQHF.

The rearrangement uses TRBV6-4 and TRBJ1-6, with D possibly TRBD1 on 6 matching bases. V lost 5 bases, J lost 7 bases, and 18 bases lay in between. Germline V gene data show CDR1 as MRHNA and CDR2 as SNTAGT. This CDR3 spans 16 amino acids. CDR3 protein: CASSLPGERENSPLHF. In DNA, the CDR3 is TGTGCCAGCAGTCTCCCAGGGGAGAGGGAGAATTCACCCCTCCACTTT.

The chain links TRBV2 to TRBJ1-2, with TRBD1 as a possible D gene (6 bases). CDR1 and CDR2 from the germline V gene are SNHLY and FYNNEI. The CDR3 extends over 14 amino acids. Trimming removed 8 bases at V and 8 bases at J, with 21 bases between. CDR3 residues: CASADRTGLGGYTF. CDR3 bases: TGTGCCAGCGCAGACAGGACGGGGCTGGGCGGCTACACCTTC.

This chain joins TRBV2 and TRBJ1-2; D is unclear. Trimming took 2 bases from V and 5 from J, leaving 6 bases between them. The CDR3 consists of 12 residues. Germline V CDR1 and CDR2: SNHLY, FYNNEI. CDR3 amino acids: CASSESSYGYTF. The CDR3 nucleotides read TGTGCCAGCAGTGAAAGCTCTTATGGCTACACCTTC. The full variable domain, rest sourced from reference TRBV2 and TRBJ1-2, is EPEVTQTPSHQVTQMGQEVILRCVPISNHLYFYWYRQILGQKVEFLVSFYNNEISEKSEIFDDQFSVERPDGSNFTLKIRSTKLEDSAMYFCASSESSYGYTFGSGTRLTVV.

The rearrangement joins TRBV5-1 to TRBJ2-7; D is perhaps TRBD2 (6 bases). The CDR3 sequence is 15 residues long. V lost 4 bases and J lost 3, with 17 bases in between. CDR1 is SGHRS, CDR2 YFSETQ, per germline. The CDR3 region has the DNA TGCGCCAGCAGCCCCGGAGGGGCCTCAGTCTACGAGCAGTACTTC. Translating gives CASSPGGASVYEQYF.

The CDR3: CASSLGQGPGNTIYF. The CDR3 bases are TGTGCCAGCAGTTTAGGACAGGGGCCTGGAAACACCATATATTTT. The chain joins TRBV27 to TRBJ1-3; 9 bases are shared with TRBD1. Germline V CDR1 and CDR2: MNHEY, SMNVEV (reference sequence). This CDR3 contains 15 residues. V lost 2 bases and J lost 2; bases outside the gene matches: 1.

This clone was seen more than once but under ten times. The chain recombines TRBV2 with TRBJ1-5; weak D call: TRBD1 (6 bases). Germline loops: CDR1 SNHLY, CDR2 FYNNEI. CDR3 size: 15 residues. Deletions cut 5 bases from V and 0 bases from J, with 11 bases between. CDR3 DNA sequence: TGTGCCAGCAGTCTTTCAGGGGATAGCAATCAGCCCCAGCATTTT. Protein: CASSLSGDSNQPQHF. The complete variable domain, with remaining parts taken from reference TRBV2 and TRBJ1-5, reads EPEVTQTPSHQVTQMGQEVILRCVPISNHLYFYWYRQILGQKVEFLVSFYNNEISEKSEIFDDQFSVERPDGSNFTLKIRSTKLEDSAMYFCASSLSGDSNQPQHFGDGTRLSIL.

The chain is built from TRBV6-6 and TRBJ2-5, with 11 nucleotides matching TRBD2. Per the germline V gene, CDR1 is MNHNY and CDR2 is SVGAGI (reference sequence). This CDR3 is 15 amino acids long. The trim removed 4 bases at V and 2 bases at J, leaving 3 bases unmatched. CDR3 sequence reads: CASSFGLAGQETQYF. The CDR3 DNA is TGTGCCAGCAGTTTTGGACTAGCGGGTCAAGAGACCCAGTACTTC.

This clone was seen a single time. This chain joins TRBV19 and TRBJ1-6, with D possibly matching TRBD1 (6 bases). Per the germline V gene, CDR1 is LNHDA and CDR2 is SQIVND (reference sequence). The CDR3 extends over 14 amino acids. V was cut by 4 bases and J by 7 bases, with 11 bases left in between. Written as DNA, the CDR3 is TGTGCCAGTAGTACTACAGGGACAAATTCACCCCTCCACTTT. Protein: CASSTTGTNSPLHF. Combining the CDR3 with reference TRBV19 and TRBJ1-6 gives the whole variable domain DGGITQSPKYLFRKEGQNVTLSCEQNLNHDAMYWYRQDPGQGLRLIYYSQIVNDFQKGDIAEGYSVSREKKESFPLTVTSAQKNPTAFYLCASSTTGTNSPLHFGNGTRLTVT.

The chain combines TRBV7-9 with TRBJ2-5; D uncertain. Trimming stripped 5 bases from V and 1 base from J, with 17 bases between. Germline loops: CDR1 SEHNR, CDR2 FQNEAQ (reference sequence). This CDR3 has 16 residues. The CDR3 is CASSPIGNNLQETQYF. CDR3 coding DNA: TGTGCCAGCAGCCCCATCGGTAATAATCTCCAAGAGACCCAGTACTTC.

V and J are TRBV28 and TRBJ1-2; 8 bases agree with TRBD1. V lost 7 bases to trimming and J lost 8 bases; unmatched junction nucleotides: 9. There are 13 residues in the CDR3. Germline CDR1 is MDHEN and CDR2 is SYDVKM. CDR3 coding DNA: TGTGCCAGCACCCTCGACGGGACAGGCGGCTACACCTTC. Its translation: CASTLDGTGGYTF.

This clone was observed a handful of times. CDR3 in amino acids: CASSIGTGQALFKAFF. CDR3 bases: TGTGCCAGTAGTATCGGGACGGGACAGGCTTTATTTAAAGCTTTCTTT. The chain employs TRBV19 and TRBJ1-1; 8 bases align to TRBD1. After removal of 3 bases from V and 9 bases from J, the junction contained 15 bases not matched to a gene. Germline V CDR1 and CDR2: LNHDA, SQIVND (reference sequence). This CDR3 spans 16 amino acids. Full variable domain (remainder filled in from reference TRBV19 and TRBJ1-1): DGGITQSPKYLFRKEGQNVTLSCEQNLNHDAMYWYRQDPGQGLRLIYYSQIVNDFQKGDIAEGYSVSREKKESFPLTVTSAQKNPTAFYLCASSIGTGQALFKAFFGQGTRLTVV.

This clone occurred once. The chain couples TRBV2 to TRBJ1-2, with D possibly matching TRBD1 (5 bases). V was trimmed by 4 bases and J by 0 bases, leaving 6 bases between them. The CDR3 sequence is 13 residues long. Germline V lookup: CDR1 SNHLY, CDR2 FYNNEI. CDR3 in amino acids: CASSGQTNYGYTF. CDR3 DNA: TGTGCCAGCAGTGGACAGACTAACTATGGCTACACCTTC.

V usage is TRBV9 and J usage is TRBJ2-7; weak D call: TRBD2 (5 bases). Per germline, CDR1 SGDLS and CDR2 YYNGEE. CDR3 length: 14 residues. Trimming removed 4 bases at V and 2 bases at J, with 13 bases between. CDR3 DNA: TGTGCCAGCAGCACAACGGACGGGACCTACGAGCAGTACTTC. Its protein is CASSTTDGTYEQYF.

J is TRBJ1-2 and V is TRBV28; D perhaps matches TRBD1 (5 bases). The V end was cut by 2 bases, the J end by 4 bases, with 20 bases between. CDR1 and CDR2 from the germline V gene are MDHEN and SYDVKM. This CDR3 contains 17 residues. CDR3 nucleotides: TGTGCCAGCAGTTTACTTCGGACAACGACCTCTCTCTATGGCTACACCTTC. Its protein product is CASSLLRTTTSLYGYTF.

V usage is TRBV24-1 and J usage is TRBJ2-2; D gene ambiguous. The CDR3 totals 13 residues. Trimming stripped 10 bases from V and 2 bases from J, with 10 bases between. The germline V gene has CDR1 KGHDR and CDR2 SFDVKD. CDR3 residues: CATSVTNTGELFF. CDR3 DNA: TGTGCCACATCGGTAACCAACACCGGGGAGCTGTTTTTT.

This chain connects TRBV19 to TRBJ1-5, with 10 nucleotides matching TRBD1. CDR1 and CDR2 (germline): LNHDA, SQIVND (reference sequence). The CDR3 has 13 residues. Trimming removed 8 bases from V and 7 bases from J; junction bases left unmatched: 5. CDR3 in DNA: TGTGCCAGTCGGGGACAGGGGCAGCAGCCCCAGCATTTT. Protein product: CASRGQGQQPQHF.

This chain connects TRBV19 to TRBJ2-1; 8 positions agree with TRBD2. CDR3 length: 14 residues. Trimming took 3 bases from V and 5 from J; bases not matched to a gene: 3. Germline assignment: CDR1 LNHDA and CDR2 SQIVND (reference sequence). The CDR3 nucleotides read TGTGCCAGTAGTATTCTAGCGGGTAACAATGAGCAGTTCTTC. Encoded protein: CASSILAGNNEQFF.

The J gene is TRBJ2-3, the V gene TRBV2; a possible D gene is TRBD2 (6 bases). This CDR3 has 15 residues. Germline V gene data show CDR1 as SNHLY and CDR2 as FYNNEI. V lost 4 bases to trimming and J lost 1 base, with 12 bases between them. The CDR3 DNA follows: TGTGCCAGCAGTGTCGGTAGCGGAGGCACAGATACGCAGTATTTT. Its protein is CASSVGSGGTDTQYF.